This T cell receptor (beta chain) was obtained from a study of T cell clonality in common variable immunodeficiency. Study-wide points: In common variable immunodeficiency, TCR beta chains reportedly carried fewer deletions and N-nucleotide insertions. Compared with controls, CVID subjects had fewer shared TCRbeta clones.

Germline V gives CDR1 ENHRY, CDR2 SYGVKD. J was trimmed by 3 bases and V by 5 bases; bases with no gene match: 2. The CDR3 contains 14 residues. Measured with immunoSEQ multiplex PCR; TCRdb has only the in-frame clones, and not every one. Recorded here are tens of thousands of clones, with no singletons, and the ten leading clones hold 1.7%. Patients and controls were mostly of Caucasian heritage. Many counts were recorded for this clone. As yet, its antigen is unknown. The observed sequence ends 3 residues before the CDR3 terminus, with the missing tail filled in from the germline J gene. Specimen: peripheral blood mononuclear cells. The chain employs TRBV10-3 and TRBJ2-1; 9 nucleotides align to TRBD1. This receptor was taken from a person aged 18 to 75 in good health. The CDR3 protein is CAISRQGDYNEQFF. The sequenced CDR3 bases are TGTGCCATCAGTCGACAGGGGGACTACAATGAG.